The entry below gives a single T cell receptor (beta chain) sequence along with its context. The antigen remains unidentified. The data were obtained in a study of identical twins. CDR3 length: 14 amino acids. V lost 5 bases and J lost 5, with 15 bases in between. CDR1 is SGHVS and CDR2 is FQNEAQ in the germline V gene. Via MiXCR, TCRdb re-called the 5' RACE reads, giving one row per CDR3 protein. Among 250,000 to 350,000 distinct CDR3 sequences, over 8.5% were seen once, and the ten largest hold roughly 6.4%. Overall study results and limits: Conclusions were drawn cross-sectionally by statistical analysis, without following the same donors.

These data were likewise used in another study, on yellow fever vaccine responses in identical twins.

This clonotype originated in a woman aged 18-29 years in good health. J is TRBJ2-5 and V is TRBV7-8; no firm D call. The source material was CD8+ T cells sorted from blood. CDR3 region: CASSPWAGEETQYF. The CDR3 DNA reads as TGTGCCAGCAGCCCCTGGGCCGGAGAGGAGACCCAGTACTTC.